The clone carrying this T cell receptor (beta chain) occurred a few times. Its antigen is still unknown. The entry originates in a study of response to subunit inactivated influenza vaccine. Regarding the study as a whole: The authors offered the suggestion that each seasonal influenza vaccination recruits few new T cells.

Germline assignment: CDR1 MNHEY and CDR2 SVGAGI. The CDR3 spans 15 residues. With 0 bases clipped from V and 7 bases from J, the junction kept 6 bases outside the gene matches. Each CDR3 protein is one row after TCRdb ran MiXCR on the RT-PCR reads. The data show 450,000 to 600,000 distinct CDR3 sequences, under 9% seen once. The rearrangement uses TRBV6-5 and TRBJ2-1, with 7 bases that match TRBD2. This TCR was sampled from a man between 45 and 75 years old who received an inactivated influenza vaccine. The specimen was PBMCs from blood, collected less than 30 months after vaccination. The CDR3 region is CASSYSSGRGNEQFF. CDR3 in DNA: TGTGCCAGCAGTTACTCTAGCGGGCGGGGGAATGAGCAGTTCTTC.